What follows is one TCR beta chain and its context. This entry belongs to a study of blood T cell repertoires in COVID-19. Across the study: COVID-19 samples collected from the United States, Italy and Spain covered acute and convalescent phases. The cDNA or gDNA used as material had been derived from T cells, B-cell-depleted T cells, or PBMCs.

Authors' data handling: Amplification of reference gene primers was used by the study to estimate nucleated cell counts. This table comes from immunoSEQ multiplex PCR, and its TCRdb copy is limited to in-frame clones, with some not included. V, J and clone size reflect that table, while D and trimming were determined from the DNA. The sample has fewer than 150,000 clones, around 87% seen once. This CDR3 is 14 amino acids long. Trimming stripped 2 bases from V and 0 bases from J, with 5 bases between. CDR1 MNHEY and CDR2 SMNVEV come from the germline V gene (reference sequence). The sample comprised peripheral blood. This rearrangement joins TRBV27 to TRBJ1-5; D gene uncertain. The sequence came from an older woman with COVID-19, enrolled during active disease. The CDR3 sequence is CASSLGPSNQPQHF. For the CDR3, the DNA is TGTGCCAGCAGTTTAGGCCCTAGCAATCAGCCCCAGCATTTT.